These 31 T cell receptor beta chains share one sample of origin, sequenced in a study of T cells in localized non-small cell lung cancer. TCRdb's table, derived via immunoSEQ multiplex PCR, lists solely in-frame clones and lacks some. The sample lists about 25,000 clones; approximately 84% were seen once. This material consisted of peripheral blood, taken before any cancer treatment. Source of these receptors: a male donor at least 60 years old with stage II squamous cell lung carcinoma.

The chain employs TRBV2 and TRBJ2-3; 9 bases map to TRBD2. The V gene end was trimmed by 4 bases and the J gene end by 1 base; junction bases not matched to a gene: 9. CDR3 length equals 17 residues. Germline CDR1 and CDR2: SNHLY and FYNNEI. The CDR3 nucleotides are TGTGCCAGCAGTGGCCTAGCGGGACTCCTCCGCACAGATACGCAGTATTTT. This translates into CASSGLAGLLRTDTQYF. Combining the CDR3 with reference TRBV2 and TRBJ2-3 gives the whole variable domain EPEVTQTPSHQVTQMGQEVILRCVPISNHLYFYWYRQILGQKVEFLVSFYNNEISEKSEIFDDQFSVERPDGSNFTLKIRSTKLEDSAMYFCASSGLAGLLRTDTQYFGPGTRLTVL.

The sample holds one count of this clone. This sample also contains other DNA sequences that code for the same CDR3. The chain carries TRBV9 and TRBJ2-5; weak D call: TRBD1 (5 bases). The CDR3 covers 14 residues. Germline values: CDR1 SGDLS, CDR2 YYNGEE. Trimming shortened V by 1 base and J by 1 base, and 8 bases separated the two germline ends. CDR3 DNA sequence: TGTGCCAGCAGCGTAAGCGACAGCCAAGAGACCCAGTACTTC. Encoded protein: CASSVSDSQETQYF.

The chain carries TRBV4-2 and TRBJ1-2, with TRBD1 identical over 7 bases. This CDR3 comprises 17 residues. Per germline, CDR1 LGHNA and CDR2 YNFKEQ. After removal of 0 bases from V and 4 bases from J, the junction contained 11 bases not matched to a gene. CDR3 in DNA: TGTGCCAGCAGCCAAGATGCCGCACGACAGGGAACCTATGGCTACACCTTC. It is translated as CASSQDAARQGTYGYTF.

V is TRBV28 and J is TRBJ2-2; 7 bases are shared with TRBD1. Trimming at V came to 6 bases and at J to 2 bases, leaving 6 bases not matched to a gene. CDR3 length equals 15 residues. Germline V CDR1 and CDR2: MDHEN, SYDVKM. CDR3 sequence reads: CASSPDRRNTGELFF. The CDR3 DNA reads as TGTGCCAGCAGCCCGGACAGGCGAAACACCGGGGAGCTGTTTTTT.

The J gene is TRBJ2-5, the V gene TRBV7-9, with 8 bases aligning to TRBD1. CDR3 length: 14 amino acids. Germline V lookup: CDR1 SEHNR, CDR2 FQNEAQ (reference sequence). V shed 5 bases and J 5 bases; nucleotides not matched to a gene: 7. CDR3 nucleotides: TGTGCCAGCAGCGAATATCAGGGGGCTGAGACCCAGTACTTC. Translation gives CASSEYQGAETQYF.

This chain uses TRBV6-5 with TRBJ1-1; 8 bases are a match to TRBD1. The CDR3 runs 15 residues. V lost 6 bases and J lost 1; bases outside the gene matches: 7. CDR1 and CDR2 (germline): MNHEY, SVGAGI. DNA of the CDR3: TGTGCCAGCAGACTCCGGACAGGGTCGAACACTGAAGCTTTCTTT. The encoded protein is CASRLRTGSNTEAFF.

CDR3 in amino acids: CSTDRLSRYNEQFF. The CDR3 DNA reads as TGCAGCACAGACAGGCTTAGTAGGTACAATGAGCAGTTCTTC. The chain recombines TRBV29-1 with TRBJ2-1; tentative D call: TRBD1 (6 bases). V was trimmed by 8 bases and J by 4 bases, leaving 18 bases between them. The CDR3 covers 14 residues. Germline CDR1 and CDR2: SQVTM and ANQGSEA.

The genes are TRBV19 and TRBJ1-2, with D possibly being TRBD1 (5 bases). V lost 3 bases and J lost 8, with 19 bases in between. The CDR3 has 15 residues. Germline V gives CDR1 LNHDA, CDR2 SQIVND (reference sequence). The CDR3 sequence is CASSIQQRGPRGYTF. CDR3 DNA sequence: TGTGCCAGTAGTATCCAGCAGAGGGGACCTCGAGGCTACACCTTC.

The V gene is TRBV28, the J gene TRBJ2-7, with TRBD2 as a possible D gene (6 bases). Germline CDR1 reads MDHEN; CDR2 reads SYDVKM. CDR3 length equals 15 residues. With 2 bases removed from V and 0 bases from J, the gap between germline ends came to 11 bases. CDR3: CASSLGGVTSYEQYF. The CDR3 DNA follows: TGTGCCAGCAGTTTAGGAGGGGTTACCTCCTACGAGCAGTACTTC.

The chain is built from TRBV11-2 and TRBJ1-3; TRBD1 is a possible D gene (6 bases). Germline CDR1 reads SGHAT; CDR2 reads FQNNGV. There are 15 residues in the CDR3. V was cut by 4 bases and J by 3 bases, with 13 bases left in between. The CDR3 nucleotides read TGTGCCAGCAGCTCGGAACCAGGGGTTGGAAACACCATATATTTT. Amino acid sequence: CASSSEPGVGNTIYF. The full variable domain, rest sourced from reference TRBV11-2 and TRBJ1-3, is EAGVAQSPRYKIIEKRQSVAFWCNPISGHATLYWYQQILGQGPKLLIQFQNNGVVDDSQLPKDRFSAERLKGVDSTLKIQPAKLEDSAVYLCASSSEPGVGNTIYFGEGSWLTVV.

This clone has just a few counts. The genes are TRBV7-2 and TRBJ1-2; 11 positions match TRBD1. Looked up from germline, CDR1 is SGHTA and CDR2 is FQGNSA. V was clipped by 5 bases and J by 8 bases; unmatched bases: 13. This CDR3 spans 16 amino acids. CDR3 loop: CASSTRTGGYGFGYTF. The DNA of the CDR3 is TGTGCCAGCAGCACCCGGACAGGGGGCTATGGCTTCGGCTACACCTTC.

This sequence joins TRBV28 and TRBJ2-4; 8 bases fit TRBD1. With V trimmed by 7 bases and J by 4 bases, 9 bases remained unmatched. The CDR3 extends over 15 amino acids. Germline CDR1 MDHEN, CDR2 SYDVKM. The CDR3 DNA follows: TGTGCCAGCACCGGACAGGGTAGTAAGAAAAACATTCAGTACTTC. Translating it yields CASTGQGSKKNIQYF. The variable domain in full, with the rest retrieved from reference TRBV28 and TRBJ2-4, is DVKVTQSSRYLVKRTGEKVFLECVQDMDHENMFWYRQDPGLGLRLIYFSYDVKMKEKGDIPEGYSVSREKKERFSLILESASTNQTSMYLCASTGQGSKKNIQYFGAGTRLSVL.

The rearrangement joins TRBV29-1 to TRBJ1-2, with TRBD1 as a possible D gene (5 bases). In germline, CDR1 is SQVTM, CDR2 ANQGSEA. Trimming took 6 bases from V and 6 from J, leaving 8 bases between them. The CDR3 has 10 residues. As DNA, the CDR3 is TGCAGCGTGAGGGGCGATGGCTACACCTTC. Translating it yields CSVRGDGYTF.

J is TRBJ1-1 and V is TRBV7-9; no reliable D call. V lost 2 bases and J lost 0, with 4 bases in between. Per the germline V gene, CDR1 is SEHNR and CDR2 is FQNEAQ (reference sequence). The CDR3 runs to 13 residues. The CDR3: CASSLHMNTEAFF. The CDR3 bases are TGTGCCAGCAGCTTACACATGAACACTGAAGCTTTCTTT. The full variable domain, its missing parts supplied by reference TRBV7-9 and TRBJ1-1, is DTGVSQNPRHKITKRGQNVTFRCDPISEHNRLYWYRQTLGQGPEFLTYFQNEAQLEKSRLLSDRFSAERPKGSFSTLEIQRTEQGDSAMYLCASSLHMNTEAFFGQGTRLTVV.

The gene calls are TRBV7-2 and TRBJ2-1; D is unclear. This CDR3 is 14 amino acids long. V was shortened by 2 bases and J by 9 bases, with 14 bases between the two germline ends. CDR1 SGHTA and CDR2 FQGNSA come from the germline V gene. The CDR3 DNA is TGTGCCAGCAGCTTATTGTCAGTGAGTCTTGAGCAGTTCTTC. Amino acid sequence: CASSLLSVSLEQFF.

DNA for the CDR3: TGTGCCAGCAGCCTGGTCCGGGACAACGACAATGAGCAGTTCTTC. Protein: CASSLVRDNDNEQFF. V usage is TRBV13 and J usage is TRBJ2-1, with TRBD1 as a possible D gene (6 bases). Trimming stripped 5 bases from V and 5 bases from J, with 16 bases between. The germline CDR1 and CDR2 sequences are PRHDT and FYEKMQ (reference sequence). The CDR3 extends over 15 amino acids.

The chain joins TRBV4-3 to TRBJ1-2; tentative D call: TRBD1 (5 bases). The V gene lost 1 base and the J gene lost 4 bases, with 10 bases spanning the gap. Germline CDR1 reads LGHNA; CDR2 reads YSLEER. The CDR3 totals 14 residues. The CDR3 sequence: CASSQGGTAYGYTF. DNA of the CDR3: TGCGCCAGCAGCCAAGGGGGGACGGCCTATGGCTACACCTTC.

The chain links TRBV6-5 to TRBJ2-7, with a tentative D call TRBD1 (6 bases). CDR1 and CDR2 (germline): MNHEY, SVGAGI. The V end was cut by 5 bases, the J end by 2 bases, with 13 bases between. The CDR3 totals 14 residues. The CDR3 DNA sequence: TGTGCCAGCAGTCTGCAGGGGAATCCCTACGAGCAGTACTTC. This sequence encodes CASSLQGNPYEQYF.

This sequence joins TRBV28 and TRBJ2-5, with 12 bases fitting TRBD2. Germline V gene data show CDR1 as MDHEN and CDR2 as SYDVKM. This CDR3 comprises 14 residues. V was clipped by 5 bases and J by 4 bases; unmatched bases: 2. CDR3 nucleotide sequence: TGTGCCAGCAGTCTAGCGGGAGGGCGAGAGACCCAGTACTTC. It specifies CASSLAGGRETQYF.

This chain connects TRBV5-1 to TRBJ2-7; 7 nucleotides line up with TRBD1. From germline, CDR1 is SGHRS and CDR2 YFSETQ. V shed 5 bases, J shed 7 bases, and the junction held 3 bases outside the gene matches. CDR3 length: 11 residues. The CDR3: CASSIQGEQYF. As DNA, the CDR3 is TGCGCCAGCAGTATACAGGGGGAGCAGTACTTC.

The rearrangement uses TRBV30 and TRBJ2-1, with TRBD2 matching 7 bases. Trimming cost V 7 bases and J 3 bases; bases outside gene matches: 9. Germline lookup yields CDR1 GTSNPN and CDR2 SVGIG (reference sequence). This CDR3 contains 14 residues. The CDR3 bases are TGTGCCTCGGAACGGCGGGAGTACTACAATGAGCAGTTCTTC. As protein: CASERREYYNEQFF.

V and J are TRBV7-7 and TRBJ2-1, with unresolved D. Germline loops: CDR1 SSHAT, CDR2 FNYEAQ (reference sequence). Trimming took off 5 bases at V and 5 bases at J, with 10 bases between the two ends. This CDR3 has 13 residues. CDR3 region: CASSRDQNNEQFF. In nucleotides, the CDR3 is TGTGCCAGCAGCCGTGACCAAAACAATGAGCAGTTCTTC.

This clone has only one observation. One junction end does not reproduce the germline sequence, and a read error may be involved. CDR3 protein: CASGPGLAGASQDF. The CDR3 bases are TGTGCTAGTGGTCCTGGACTAGCGGGGGCTTCTCAGGACTTC. J is TRBJ2-7 and V is TRBV12-5, with 13 positions matching TRBD2. Germline V lookup: CDR1 LGHNT, CDR2 FRNRAP. The CDR3 totals 14 residues. Supplemented by reference TRBV12-5 and TRBJ2-7, the full variable domain reads DARVTQTPRHKVTEMGQEVTMRCQPILGHNTVFWYRQTMMQGLELLAYFRNRAPLDDSGMPKDRFSAEMPDATLATLKIQPSEPRDSAVYFCASGPGLAGASQDFGPGTRLTVT.

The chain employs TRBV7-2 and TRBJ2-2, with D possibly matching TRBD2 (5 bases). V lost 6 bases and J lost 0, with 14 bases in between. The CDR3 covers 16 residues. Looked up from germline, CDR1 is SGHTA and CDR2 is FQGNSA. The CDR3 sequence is CASSLNGEANTGELFF. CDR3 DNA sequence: TGTGCCAGCAGTCTGAACGGGGAAGCGAACACCGGGGAGCTGTTTTTT.

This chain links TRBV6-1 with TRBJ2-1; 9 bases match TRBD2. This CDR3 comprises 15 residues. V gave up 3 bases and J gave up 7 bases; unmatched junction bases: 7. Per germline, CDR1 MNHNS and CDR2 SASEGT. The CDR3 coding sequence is TGTGCCAGCAGTGAGTTAGCGGGAGTTCCAAATGAGCAGTTCTTC. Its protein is CASSELAGVPNEQFF.

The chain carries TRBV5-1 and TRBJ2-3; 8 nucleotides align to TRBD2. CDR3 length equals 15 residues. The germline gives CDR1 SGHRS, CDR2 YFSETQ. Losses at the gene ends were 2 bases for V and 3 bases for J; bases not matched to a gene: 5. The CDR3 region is CASSLAGDRTDTQYF. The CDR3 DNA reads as TGCGCCAGCAGCTTAGCGGGGGATAGGACAGATACGCAGTATTTT.

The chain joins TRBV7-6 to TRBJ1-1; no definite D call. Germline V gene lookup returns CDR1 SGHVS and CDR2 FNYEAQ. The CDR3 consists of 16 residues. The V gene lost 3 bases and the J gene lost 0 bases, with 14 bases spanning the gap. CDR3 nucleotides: TGTGCCAGCAGCTTGTTCCGGATTGGGGTGAACACTGAAGCTTTCTTT. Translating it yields CASSLFRIGVNTEAFF.

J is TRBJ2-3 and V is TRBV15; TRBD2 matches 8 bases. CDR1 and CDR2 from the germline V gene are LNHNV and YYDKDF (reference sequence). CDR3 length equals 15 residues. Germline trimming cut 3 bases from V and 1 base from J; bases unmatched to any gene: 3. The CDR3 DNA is TGTGCCACCAGCAGTAGCGGGATACGCACAGATACGCAGTATTTT. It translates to CATSSSGIRTDTQYF.

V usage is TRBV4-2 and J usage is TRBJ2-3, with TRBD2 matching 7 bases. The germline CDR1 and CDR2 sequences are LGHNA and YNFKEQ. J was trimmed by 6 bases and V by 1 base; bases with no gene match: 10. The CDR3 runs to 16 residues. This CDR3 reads CASSQGPAGSGDTQYF. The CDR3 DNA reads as TGTGCCAGCAGCCAAGGTCCAGCGGGGAGTGGGGATACGCAGTATTTT.

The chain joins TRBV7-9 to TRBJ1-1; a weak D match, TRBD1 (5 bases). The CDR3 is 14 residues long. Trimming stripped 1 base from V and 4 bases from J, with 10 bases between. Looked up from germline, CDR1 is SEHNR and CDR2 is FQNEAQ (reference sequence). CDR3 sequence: CASSLVPGSTEAFF. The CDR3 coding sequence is TGTGCCAGCAGCTTAGTTCCAGGGAGCACTGAAGCTTTCTTT.

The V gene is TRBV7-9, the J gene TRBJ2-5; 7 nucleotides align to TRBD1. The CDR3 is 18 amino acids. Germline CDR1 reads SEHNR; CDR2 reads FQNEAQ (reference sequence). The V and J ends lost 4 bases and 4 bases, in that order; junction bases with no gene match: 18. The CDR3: CASSYNQSRGPQGETQYF. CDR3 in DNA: TGTGCCAGCAGCTACAACCAAAGTAGGGGGCCACAGGGAGAGACCCAGTACTTC.